The entry below gives a single TCR beta chain sequence along with its context. Its antigen is not known. The data originate from a study of blood T cells in healthy people across ages. Overall study findings and caveats: Fewer expanded clones and more diversity marked long-lived versus aged donors.

Together with a sample-barcoded 5' primer, a J-beta primer mix was included in a second PCR lasting roughly 6 to 12 cycles. Every cDNA molecule bore a tag from a template-switch adaptor containing 12 random nucleotides. TCRdb reprocessed the 5' RACE reads with MiXCR, giving one entry per CDR3 protein. The sample records some 1,800,000 distinct CDR3 sequences, about two fifths being singletons. The germline gives CDR1 PRHDT, CDR2 FYEKMQ (reference sequence). This CDR3 has 15 amino acids. V was shortened by 7 bases and J by 13 bases, with 26 bases between the two germline ends. Sequenced material: blood. The sequence derives from a human donor in good health. This rearrangement joins TRBV13 to TRBJ2-4, with D perhaps TRBD1 (6 bases). CDR3 amino acids: CASTIKRDTEREQYF. CDR3 in DNA: TGTGCCAGCACCATTAAACGGGACACGGAACGTGAGCAGTACTTC. Using reference TRBV13 and TRBJ2-4 for the parts outside the CDR3, the full variable domain is AAGVIQSPRHLIKEKRETATLKCYPIPRHDTVYWYQQGPGQDPQFLISFYEKMQSDKGSIPDRFSAQQFSDYHSELNMSSLELGDSALYFCASTIKRDTEREQYFGAGTRLSVL.